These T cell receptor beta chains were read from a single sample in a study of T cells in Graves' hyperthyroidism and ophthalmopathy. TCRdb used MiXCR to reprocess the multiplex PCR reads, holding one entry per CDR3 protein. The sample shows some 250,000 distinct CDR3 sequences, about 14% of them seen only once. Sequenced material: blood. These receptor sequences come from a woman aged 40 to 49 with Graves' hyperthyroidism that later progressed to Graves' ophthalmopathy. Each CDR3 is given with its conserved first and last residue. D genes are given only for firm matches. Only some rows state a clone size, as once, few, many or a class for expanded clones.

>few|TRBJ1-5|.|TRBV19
TGTGCCAGTAGTTCCAAGCCTTTGAAACCTCGATATCAGCCCCAGCATTTT
CASSSKPLKPRYQPQHF
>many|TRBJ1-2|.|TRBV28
TGTGCCAGCAGTTTAAGTTTTACAGTCTATGGCTACACCTTC
CASSLSFTVYGYTF
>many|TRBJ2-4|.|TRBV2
TGTGCCAGCAGTGAAGGGTGGGACATTCAGTACTTC
CASSEGWDIQYF
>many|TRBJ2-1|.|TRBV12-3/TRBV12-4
TGTGCCAGCAATTTTGGCGGGCCCTACAATGAGCAGTTCTTC
CASNFGGPYNEQFF
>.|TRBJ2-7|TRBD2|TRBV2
TGTGCCAGTGGACTAGCCGTAGGCGAGCAGTACTTC
CASGLAVGEQYF
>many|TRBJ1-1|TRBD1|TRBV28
TGTGCCAGCAGTTTATCGTCGGGACAGGGTTCGACTGAAGCTTTCTTT
CASSLSSGQGSTEAFF
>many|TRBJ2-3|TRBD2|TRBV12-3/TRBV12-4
TGTGCCAGCGATAGCGGGGGCGGGGGGAGCACAGATACGCAGTATTTT
CASDSGGGGSTDTQYF
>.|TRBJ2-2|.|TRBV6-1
TGTGCCAGCGAACAAAAAGGAGGGCTGGGTACCTCAACCGGGGAGCTGTTTTTT
CASEQKGGLGTSTGELFF
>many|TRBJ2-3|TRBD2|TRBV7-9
TGTGCCAGCAGCCCATGGCTAGCGGCCCGCACAGATACGCAGTATTTT
CASSPWLAARTDTQYF
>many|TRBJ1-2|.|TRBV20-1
TGCAGTGTTAGGCGTCAGGGGAACTATGGCTACACCTTC
CSVRRQGNYGYTF
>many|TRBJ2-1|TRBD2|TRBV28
TGTGCCAGCAGTTTATATTTGTCTAGCGGGAGCTCCTACAATGAGCAGTTCTTC
CASSLYLSSGSSYNEQFF
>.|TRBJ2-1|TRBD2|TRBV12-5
TGTGCTAGTGGTTTGCTCCCTGGGACTAGCGGATACAATGAGCAGTTCTTC
CASGLLPGTSGYNEQFF
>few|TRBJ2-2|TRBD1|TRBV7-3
TGTGCCAGCAGCTTAGAAGGGGGCCTTACCTTCACCGGGGAGCTGTTTTTT
CASSLEGGLTFTGELFF
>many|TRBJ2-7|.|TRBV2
TGTGCCAGCAGGTATCAGGGAAACTACGAGCAGTACTTC
CASRYQGNYEQYF
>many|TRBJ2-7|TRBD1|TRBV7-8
TGTGCCAGCAGCTTAAAGGACAGGAAATTCAACTACGAGCAGTACTTC
CASSLKDRKFNYEQYF
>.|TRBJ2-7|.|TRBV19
TGTGCCAGTAGTATAGTGGCAGGGGCGGTCTACGAGCAGTACTTC
CASSIVAGAVYEQYF
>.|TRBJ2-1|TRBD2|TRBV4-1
TGCGCCAGCAGCCAAGCCGGCGGGAGAGGTAAGGGTGAGCAGCTCTTC
CASSQAGGRGKGEQLF
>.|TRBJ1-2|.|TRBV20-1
TGCAGTGCGGTGGGGGGGCTGATTCTTGGCTACACCTTC
CSAVGGLILGYTF
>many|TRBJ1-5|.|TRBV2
TGTGCCAGCAGTAAGACAGGAGATAGCAATCAGCCCCAGCATTTT
CASSKTGDSNQPQHF
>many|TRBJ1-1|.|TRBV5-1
TGCGCCAGCAGCCCGGACGGAGCCTATGCTTTCTTT
CASSPDGAYAFF
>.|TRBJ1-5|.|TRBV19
TGTGCCAGTAGTGCGGGACCAATCAGAAGGAATCAGCCCCAGCATTTT
CASSAGPIRRNQPQHF
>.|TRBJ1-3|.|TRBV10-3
TGTGCCATCAAGGACCCCTACTCTGGAAACACCATATATTTT
CAIKDPYSGNTIYF
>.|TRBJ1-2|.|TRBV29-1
TGCAGCATTGGATCTACTAACTATGGCTACACCTTC
CSIGSTNYGYTF
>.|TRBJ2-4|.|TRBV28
TGTGCCAGCAGTTTGGGGGGCCGGGTGATAAACATTCAGTACTTC
CASSLGGRVINIQYF
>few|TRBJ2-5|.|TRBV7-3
TGTGCCAGCAGCAGACAGGTGGGCCCACAAGAGACCCAGTACTTC
CASSRQVGPQETQYF
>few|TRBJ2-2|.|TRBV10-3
TGTGCCATCCGCTCATTCCGGAGGTTGAGCACCGGGGAGCTGTTTTTT
CAIRSFRRLSTGELFF
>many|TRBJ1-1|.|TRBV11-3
TGTGCCAGCAGCTTATTCGGGAGCACTGAAGCTTTCTTT
CASSLFGSTEAFF
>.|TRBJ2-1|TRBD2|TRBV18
TGTGCCAGCTCGGGGACTAGCGGGGCCTACAATGAGCAGTTCTTC
CASSGTSGAYNEQFF
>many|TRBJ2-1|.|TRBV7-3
TGTGCCAGCAGCTTAGCCACTCCGGGGGATGAGCAGTTCTTC
CASSLATPGDEQFF
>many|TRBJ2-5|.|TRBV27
TGTGCCACCGCCAGTCTTCTTCGACAGGGTAAACGGGAGGCCCGCTTGTACTTC
CATASLLRQGKREARLYF
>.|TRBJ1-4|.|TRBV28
TGTGCCAGCAGTTTTTTGTCAGGGTATGAAAAACTGTTTTTT
CASSFLSGYEKLFF